The T cell receptor (beta chain) described here comes from a study of blood T cell repertoires in COVID-19. CDR1 and CDR2 from the germline V gene are SGHNT and YYREEE (reference sequence). The CDR3 spans 15 residues. V trimming: 5 bases; J trimming: 3 bases; junction bases outside the gene matches: 3. TCRdb keeps only in-frame clones here, not all; method: immunoSEQ multiplex PCR. The sample shows about 69,000 clones, approximately 80% of them seen only once. The chain couples TRBV5-4 to TRBJ2-3, with 13 nucleotides matching TRBD2. Sequencing used peripheral blood. The receptor was isolated from a man aged 45-65 years with COVID-19, enrolled during active disease. The CDR3 sequence is CASRPGLAGTDTQYF. The CDR3 nucleotides are TGTGCCAGCAGACCGGGACTAGCGGGGACAGATACGCAGTATTTT. The entire variable domain, with the rest obtained from reference TRBV5-4 and TRBJ2-3, is as follows: ETGVTQSPTHLIKTRGQQVTLRCSSQSGHNTVSWYQQALGQGPQFIFQYYREEENGRGNFPPRFSGLQFPNYSSELNVNALELDDSALYLCASRPGLAGTDTQYFGPGTRLTVL.